This TCR beta chain was observed in a study of blood T cells in healthy people across ages. A second PCR, run for about 6 to 12 cycles, used a sample-barcoded 5' primer plus a J-beta primer mix. Template switching added a 12-random-nucleotide identifier to every cDNA molecule. TCRdb called the 5' RACE reads again in MiXCR, with one record for every CDR3 protein. The data hold approximately 800,000 distinct CDR3 sequences, with 55% to 75% observed a single time. Looked up from germline, CDR1 is MNHEY and CDR2 is SVGAGI. After removal of 5 bases from V and 7 bases from J, the junction contained 9 bases not matched to a gene. The CDR3 runs 14 residues. This clonotype is a singleton in its sample.

V gene TRBV6-5 combines with J gene TRBJ2-7, with 9 bases aligning to TRBD2. This TCR derives from a man aged 30-40 years in good health. Material for sequencing was blood. In DNA form, the CDR3 reads TGTGCCAGCAGTGCAGCGGGAGGCGGTGGAGAGCAGTACTTC. This gives the protein CASSAAGGGGEQYF.